The 21 T cell receptor beta chains presented below share a single source sample, sequenced in a study of T cells after yellow fever vaccination. TCRdb reprocessed the 5' RACE reads with MiXCR, giving one entry per CDR3 protein. The data show about 370,000 distinct CDR3 sequences, about 9.9% seen once. This sample comprised PBMCs, obtained on the day of the first yellow fever vaccination. The source is a man between 18 and 29 years old who received the YFV17D yellow fever vaccine.

Many counts were recorded for this clonotype. The chain joins TRBV25-1 to TRBJ2-1; TRBD1 matches at 10 bases. CDR3 length: 15 amino acids. CDR1 is MGHDK, CDR2 SYGVNS, per germline. V was clipped by 6 bases and J by 5 bases; unmatched bases: 7. The CDR3 nucleotides are TGTGCCAGCAGGAATTATGGGACAGGGGACAATGAGCAGTTCTTC. Protein product: CASRNYGTGDNEQFF. The full variable domain, rest sourced from reference TRBV25-1 and TRBJ2-1, is EADIYQTPRYLVIGTGKKITLECSQTMGHDKMYWYQQDPGMELHLIHYSYGVNSTEKGDLSSESTVSRIRTEHFPLTLESARPSHTSQYLCASRNYGTGDNEQFFGPGTRLTVL.

This clonotype appeared a few times. The V gene is TRBV29-1, the J gene TRBJ2-5, with D unclear. Germline V CDR1 and CDR2: SQVTM, ANQGSEA. Trimming took off 6 bases at V and 5 bases at J, with 10 bases between the two ends. The CDR3 contains 11 residues. The CDR3 spells CSVRNQETQYF. Here the CDR3 DNA reads TGCAGCGTCCGCAATCAGGAGACCCAGTACTTC.

This clonotype showed up many times. The rearrangement links TRBV12-3 or TRBV12-4 to TRBJ1-6; D perhaps matches TRBD1 (5 bases). Between the trimmed V and J ends, which lost 6 bases and 6 bases, there was a span of 12 bases. The CDR3 spans 14 residues. CDR3 sequence (DNA): TGTGCCAGCAGCCCGACAGCCACTAATTCACCCCTCCACTTT. It is translated as CASSPTATNSPLHF.

V is TRBV6-2 or TRBV6-3 and J is TRBJ2-1; D possibly corresponds to TRBD2 (5 bases). This CDR3 spans 13 amino acids. Germline values: CDR1 MNHEY, CDR2 SVGEGT. Trimming cost V 6 bases and J 13 bases, with 19 bases left between them. The CDR3 reads CASSRDSTAGQFF. CDR3 nucleotides: TGTGCCAGCAGCCGTGACTCCACGGCGGGTCAGTTCTTC.

This clonotype was seen a handful of times. The chain is built from TRBV25-1 and TRBJ1-2, with D hard to call. CDR1 is MGHDK, CDR2 SYGVNS, per germline. Trimming shortened V by 5 bases and J by 2 bases, and 9 bases separated the two germline ends. This CDR3 has 13 amino acids. The CDR3 bases are TGTGCCAGCAGTTTTCTGGCGAACTATGGCTACACCTTC. Amino acid sequence: CASSFLANYGYTF.

The rearrangement uses TRBV20-1 and TRBJ2-5; 8 bases map to TRBD2. The CDR3 covers 16 residues. CDR1 is DFQATT, CDR2 SNEGSKA, per germline (reference sequence). Trimming took 1 base from V and 7 from J; bases not matched to a gene: 14. The CDR3 loop is CSARAPTGGLVGTQYF. The DNA for the CDR3 is TGCAGTGCTAGAGCCCCAACGGGGGGGCTGGTAGGGACCCAGTACTTC.

V and J are TRBV5-4 and TRBJ2-5; TRBD2 is a possible D gene (5 bases). The germline V and J ends were trimmed by 4 bases and 5 bases, with 12 bases remaining between them. The germline V gene encodes CDR1 SGHNT and CDR2 YYREEE (reference sequence). The CDR3 has 13 residues. CDR3 region: CASSKDWRETQYF. The CDR3 coding sequence is TGTGCCAGCAGCAAGGACTGGCGGGAGACCCAGTACTTC.

This clonotype was seen many times. This chain joins TRBV5-1 and TRBJ2-2, with D possibly called TRBD1 or TRBD2 (6 bases each). The CDR3 has 16 amino acids. V dropped 3 bases and J dropped 6 bases, with 18 bases sitting between them. Germline CDR1 reads SGHRS; CDR2 reads YFSETQ. The CDR3 here is CASSSGDTFSPGELFF. The CDR3, as DNA: TGCGCCAGCAGCTCGGGGGACACCTTCTCCCCCGGGGAGCTGTTTTTT.

This clonotype was seen once. The chain has TRBV24-1 and TRBJ2-3; tentative D call: TRBD2 (5 bases). Germline V lookup: CDR1 KGHDR, CDR2 SFDVKD. V was trimmed by 5 bases and J by 1 base, leaving 12 bases between them. The length of the CDR3 is 15 residues. CDR3 nucleotides: TGTGCCACCAGTGTGCTAGGAGGAGGCACAGATACGCAGTATTTT. It translates to CATSVLGGGTDTQYF.

The chain combines TRBV20-1 with TRBJ2-7; tentatively, D is TRBD1 (7 bases). Trimming removed 0 bases at V and 0 bases at J, with 18 bases between. CDR1 is DFQATT, CDR2 SNEGSKA, per germline (reference sequence). The CDR3 is 17 amino acids. The CDR3 nucleotides read TGCAGTGCTAGAGATCCGACCAACAGGGGAGGCTCCTACGAGCAGTACTTC. Translated, it gives CSARDPTNRGGSYEQYF.

This clonotype was found a few times. The chain's CDR3 is CASKYGRNTEAFF. The CDR3 nucleotides read TGTGCCAGCAAATATGGAAGGAACACTGAAGCTTTCTTT. The J gene is TRBJ1-1, the V gene TRBV27, with D unresolved. The V end was cut by 7 bases, the J end by 1 base, with 10 bases between. The CDR3 covers 13 residues. Looked up from germline, CDR1 is MNHEY and CDR2 is SMNVEV (reference sequence).

This clonotype was found a few times. The rearrangement links TRBV10-3 to TRBJ2-7; 9 positions agree with TRBD2. Germline-derived CDR1 and CDR2 are ENHRY and SYGVKD. J was trimmed by 2 bases and V by 1 base; bases with no gene match: 3. This CDR3 has 15 residues. As DNA, the CDR3 is TGTGCCATCAGTGAGTTTAGCGGGGGAGCCTACGAGCAGTACGTC. Encoded protein: CAISEFSGGAYEQYV.

The chain links TRBV5-1 to TRBJ2-6; TRBD1 matches at 8 bases. CDR1 and CDR2 from the germline V gene are SGHRS and YFSETQ. The V segment lost 4 bases and the J segment 2 bases; nucleotides outside the gene matches: 2. The CDR3 spans 15 residues. The CDR3 DNA follows: TGCGCCAGCAGCGAACAGGGGGCTGGGGCCAACGTCCTGACTTTC. It specifies CASSEQGAGANVLTF.

V gene TRBV5-8 combines with J gene TRBJ2-7; the D is unclear. CDR1 is SGHTS and CDR2 is YDEGEE in the germline V gene. The CDR3 totals 12 residues. CDR3 DNA sequence: TGTGGCTCGGGCAAGGATTATTACGAGCAGTACTTC. It yields the protein CGSGKDYYEQYF.

This clonotype was seen a handful of times. The V gene is TRBV6-1, the J gene TRBJ2-1, with 12 positions matching TRBD2. The V segment lost 5 bases and the J segment 5 bases; nucleotides outside the gene matches: 7. Germline assignment: CDR1 MNHNS and CDR2 SASEGT. The CDR3 is made up of 16 amino acids. CDR3 in amino acids: CASSQLAGGGHNEQFF. CDR3 DNA: TGTGCCAGCAGTCAACTAGCGGGGGGAGGCCACAATGAGCAGTTCTTC.

This sequence joins TRBV7-8 and TRBJ2-1; 8 bases match TRBD1. V shed 5 bases and J 3 bases; nucleotides not matched to a gene: 12. Looked up from germline, CDR1 is SGHVS and CDR2 is FQNEAQ. CDR3 length equals 17 residues. CDR3 sequence reads: CASSPPRGRQFYNEQFF. The CDR3 DNA reads as TGTGCCAGCAGCCCACCCAGGGGGCGTCAATTCTACAATGAGCAGTTCTTC.

V and J are TRBV5-8 and TRBJ1-6; D gene uncertain. The V and J ends lost 1 base and 1 base respectively, with 9 bases between them. Germline assignment: CDR1 SGHTS and CDR2 YDEGEE. CDR3 length: 16 residues. The CDR3 loop is CASSLFWISYNSPLHF. DNA of the CDR3: TGTGCCAGCAGCTTGTTCTGGATTTCCTATAATTCACCCCTCCACTTT. Full variable domain (remainder filled in from reference TRBV5-8 and TRBJ1-6): EAGVTQSPTHLIKTRGQQATLRCSPISGHTSVYWYQQALGLGLQFLLWYDEGEERNRGNFPPRFSGRQFPNYSSELNVNALELEDSALYLCASSLFWISYNSPLHFGNGTRLTVT.

V and J are TRBV7-9 and TRBJ1-1, with 8 bases matching TRBD1. Per the germline V gene, CDR1 is SEHNR and CDR2 is FQNEAQ (reference sequence). This CDR3 is 15 amino acids long. After removal of 5 bases from V and 3 bases from J, the junction contained 8 bases not matched to a gene. The CDR3 sequence is CASSTRQGRDTEAFF. Written as DNA, the CDR3 is TGTGCCAGCAGCACCCGACAGGGGCGAGACACTGAAGCTTTCTTT.

The V and J genes are TRBV7-3 and TRBJ2-1, with D unresolved. The germline V gene encodes CDR1 SGHTA and CDR2 FQGTGA. The CDR3 has 13 residues. Trimming stripped 1 base from V and 10 bases from J, with 11 bases between. The CDR3: CASSLSDIREQFF. CDR3 nucleotides: TGTGCCAGCAGCTTAAGCGACATCAGGGAGCAGTTCTTC.

This clonotype was recorded a few times. The V and J genes are TRBV24-1 and TRBJ1-1; D remains unclear. This CDR3 has 12 amino acids. Per the germline V gene, CDR1 is KGHDR and CDR2 is SFDVKD. The V gene lost 3 bases and the J gene lost 4 bases, with 5 bases spanning the gap. The CDR3 DNA reads TGTGCCACCAGTGATAGTGGCACTGAAGCTTTCTTT. Protein: CATSDSGTEAFF.

The chain uses TRBV4-2 and TRBJ1-5, with D possibly matching TRBD1 (5 bases). CDR1 is LGHNA and CDR2 is YNFKEQ in the germline V gene. The CDR3 totals 15 residues. Trimming took off 0 bases at V and 5 bases at J, with 11 bases between the two ends. The CDR3 loop reads CASSQDGGRDQPQHF. In nucleotides, the CDR3 is TGTGCCAGCAGCCAAGACGGGGGTCGGGATCAGCCCCAGCATTTT.